The 23 T cell receptor beta chains listed next were all sequenced from one sample in a study of T cells in Graves' hyperthyroidism and ophthalmopathy. RNA transcripts were the template for amplifying TCR beta CDR3 regions. First-round RT-PCR with HTBI primers amplified the TCR CDR3 region. Using its own MiXCR run on the multiplex PCR reads, TCRdb lists one record per CDR3 protein. The table includes about 700,000 distinct CDR3 sequences, roughly 46% detected once. The sample consisted of peripheral blood or thyroid tissue (not recorded which). These receptors originate from an adult man with Graves' disease, either hyperthyroidism or ophthalmopathy (not recorded which).

In this sample, this clonotype turned up many times. One end of the junction does not line up with germline, which may come from a read error. The CDR3 is CASSSRQGNTEAFF. The CDR3 region has the DNA TGTGCCAGCAGCTCCAGACAGGGGAACACTGAAGCTTTCTTT. The rearrangement links TRBV5-1 to TRBJ1-1; TRBD1 agrees at 7 bases. Per the germline V gene, CDR1 is SGHRS and CDR2 is YFSETQ. CDR3 size: 14 residues.

The chain joins TRBV12-3 or TRBV12-4 to TRBJ1-5; D not certain. This CDR3 spans 18 amino acids. V was clipped by 0 bases and J by 1 base, with 16 bases between them. Written as DNA, the CDR3 is TGTGCCAGCAGTTTAGCGCTTTCTGGGAAAAACAGCAATCAGCCCCAGCATTTT. It specifies CASSLALSGKNSNQPQHF.

Worth noting for this clonotype: A read error may be the cause here, since a much bigger clone is one base away. J is TRBJ1-1 and V is TRBV5-1; 10 nucleotides align to TRBD1. The CDR3 is 17 amino acids. Germline V gene data show CDR1 as SGHRS and CDR2 as YFSETQ. With 3 bases clipped from V and 0 bases from J, the junction kept 8 bases outside the gene matches. The CDR3 DNA reads as TGCGCCAGCAGCTGGGCCGGGACAGGGGCGATGAACACTGAAGCTTTCTTT. Translating gives CASSWAGTGAMNTEAFF.

This clonotype was observed at least ten times. V gene TRBV5-1 combines with J gene TRBJ1-1; D gene unclear. V lost 5 bases, J lost 3 bases, and 11 bases lay in between. Germline loops: CDR1 SGHRS, CDR2 YFSETQ. There are 13 residues in the CDR3. The CDR3 sequence: CASRLQWDTEAFF. CDR3 bases: TGCGCCAGCAGACTACAGTGGGACACTGAAGCTTTCTTT.

The V call is TRBV10-2, the J call TRBJ2-5; TRBD1 agrees at 10 bases. The CDR3 is 16 residues long. V shed 8 bases, J shed 4 bases, and the junction held 13 bases outside the gene matches. Germline CDR1 WSHSY, CDR2 SAAADI. Here the CDR3 DNA reads TGCGCCAGCCGCCGAACCGGGACAGGGGTCGGAGAGACCCAGTACTTC. Protein: CASRRTGTGVGETQYF.

This clonotype came up many times. V usage is TRBV12-3 or TRBV12-4 and J usage is TRBJ1-4; D is undetermined. Trimming pared 8 bases from V and 7 bases from J, leaving 17 bases between. The CDR3 is 14 residues long. The CDR3 is CASLAGALGEKLFF. In nucleotides, the CDR3 is TGTGCCAGCCTCGCCGGTGCCTTGGGTGAAAAACTGTTTTTT.

The V gene is TRBV29-1, the J gene TRBJ1-3, with D possibly TRBD1 on 6 matching bases. CDR3 length: 13 amino acids. Trimming left V 8 bases short and J 0 bases short, with 11 bases between. Germline loops: CDR1 SQVTM, CDR2 ANQGSEA. In DNA form, the CDR3 reads TGCAGCCGTGACAGGTCCTCTGGAAACACCATATATTTT. Encoded protein: CSRDRSSGNTIYF.

V usage is TRBV5-6 and J usage is TRBJ2-5; no clear D gene. V lost 5 bases to trimming and J lost 2 bases, with 10 bases between them. This CDR3 spans 13 amino acids. CDR1 SGHDT and CDR2 YYEEEE come from the germline V gene. CDR3 nucleotide sequence: TGTGCCAGCAGTCAGCCCCCGCAAGAGACCCAGTACTTC. Protein product: CASSQPPQETQYF.

The gene calls are TRBV7-9 and TRBJ1-1; weak D call: TRBD1 (5 bases). Germline loops: CDR1 SEHNR, CDR2 FQNEAQ (reference sequence). This CDR3 comprises 13 residues. With 5 bases removed from V and 3 bases from J, the gap between germline ends came to 10 bases. This CDR3 is CASSAEGHTEAFF. The CDR3 DNA is TGTGCCAGCAGCGCCGAGGGGCACACTGAAGCTTTCTTT.

Ten or more counts support this clonotype. The CDR3 coding sequence is TGCGCCAGCAGCTTGGGGGTGGCGGCTGAAGCTTTCTTT. Residues: CASSLGVAAEAFF. The chain combines TRBV5-1 with TRBJ1-1; D gene unclear. V was cut by 0 bases and J by 6 bases, with 9 bases left in between. Germline CDR1 reads SGHRS; CDR2 reads YFSETQ. The CDR3 totals 13 residues. Supplemented by reference TRBV5-1 and TRBJ1-1, the full variable domain reads KAGVTQTPRYLIKTRGQQVTLSCSPISGHRSVSWYQQTPGQGLQFLFEYFSETQRNKGNFPGRFSGRQFSNSRSEMNVSTLELGDSALYLCASSLGVAAEAFFGQGTRLTVV.

The chain combines TRBV24-1 with TRBJ1-2; no definite D call. V shed 4 bases and J shed 5 bases, with 13 bases lying between them. In germline, CDR1 is KGHDR, CDR2 SFDVKD. This CDR3 has 14 residues. The CDR3 nucleotides are TGTGCCACCAGTGAAGCGGGTGTTCGGTATGGCTACACCTTC. Amino acid sequence: CATSEAGVRYGYTF.

At least ten counts were recorded for this clonotype. This chain connects TRBV15 to TRBJ1-1; D gene uncertain. The CDR3 spans 14 residues. Between the trimmed V and J ends, which lost 6 bases and 4 bases, there was a span of 15 bases. Per the germline V gene, CDR1 is LNHNV and CDR2 is YYDKDF (reference sequence). DNA of the CDR3: TGTGCCACCAGTGCGTTACAGTTGGGCACTGAAGCTTTCTTT. Its translation is CATSALQLGTEAFF.

The rearrangement uses TRBV11-1 and TRBJ2-7; the D gene is possibly TRBD1 (6 bases). Germline values: CDR1 SGHAT, CDR2 FQDESV (reference sequence). V lost 5 bases and J 0 bases, leaving 17 bases between the germline ends. This CDR3 is 16 amino acids long. In nucleotides, the CDR3 is TGTGCCAGCAGCGTAGGGCCCTCAGGGGTCTCCTACGAGCAGTACTTC. This codes for CASSVGPSGVSYEQYF.

The V call is TRBV20-1, the J call TRBJ2-7; possibly TRBD2 for D (5 bases). The CDR3 consists of 11 residues. V was clipped by 5 bases and J by 6 bases, with 11 bases between them. CDR1 DFQATT and CDR2 SNEGSKA come from the germline V gene (reference sequence). In DNA, the CDR3 is TGCAGTGCTCCGGGGAACGGCGAGCAGTACTTC. Translated, it gives CSAPGNGEQYF.

This clonotype has more than one count but fewer than ten. CDR3 sequence: CSATPGLAAGLSYEQYF. CDR3 nucleotides: TGCAGTGCTACACCGGGACTAGCGGCGGGCCTCTCCTACGAGCAGTACTTC. The rearrangement joins TRBV20-1 to TRBJ2-7; 11 nucleotides line up with TRBD2. The CDR3 contains 17 residues. J gave up 0 bases and V 4 bases, and 11 bases lay outside the gene matches. Germline lookup yields CDR1 DFQATT and CDR2 SNEGSKA (reference sequence).

This chain links TRBV10-3 with TRBJ1-1; TRBD1 might be the D (6 bases). Trimming pared 4 bases from V and 7 bases from J, leaving 13 bases between. The CDR3 extends over 13 amino acids. Per germline, CDR1 ENHRY and CDR2 SYGVKD. The DNA for the CDR3 is TGTGCCATCAGTGCTAAGAAACAGGGTGAAGCTTTCTTT. Residues: CAISAKKQGEAFF.

The rearrangement uses TRBV24-1 and TRBJ1-2; a possible D gene is TRBD1 (5 bases). Per the germline V gene, CDR1 is KGHDR and CDR2 is SFDVKD. The CDR3 sequence is 14 residues long. Trimming removed 6 bases from V and 0 bases from J, with 10 bases in between. CDR3 coding DNA: TGTGCCACCAGTCAGACAGTTTCTAACTATGGCTACACCTTC. It specifies CATSQTVSNYGYTF.

This clonotype was picked up a small number of times. V and J are TRBV9 and TRBJ1-1; TRBD1 aligns across 7 bases. Germline V gene data show CDR1 as SGDLS and CDR2 as YYNGEE. The CDR3 is made up of 14 amino acids. V trimming: 0 bases; J trimming: 3 bases; junction bases outside the gene matches: 2. The CDR3 sequence: CASSVATGDTEAFF. The DNA for the CDR3 is TGTGCCAGCAGCGTAGCCACAGGGGACACTGAAGCTTTCTTT.

This clonotype came up many times. The rearrangement links TRBV12-3 or TRBV12-4 to TRBJ1-1; D remains unclear. The CDR3 runs to 13 residues. V lost 3 bases to trimming and J lost 6 bases, with 11 bases between them. The CDR3 sequence is CASSLTSQAEAFF. The DNA of the CDR3 is TGTGCCAGCAGTTTGACATCCCAGGCTGAAGCTTTCTTT.

This clonotype was detected ten times or more. The chain recombines TRBV2 with TRBJ2-7; a possible D gene is TRBD2 (5 bases). Trimming shortened V by 10 bases and J by 5 bases, and 18 bases separated the two germline ends. The CDR3 covers 13 residues. Germline V CDR1 and CDR2: SNHLY, FYNNEI. Here the CDR3 reads CATRSGETHEQYF. CDR3 in DNA: TGTGCCACTAGGTCCGGGGAAACCCACGAGCAGTACTTC.

This clonotype has at least ten counts. The chain has TRBV29-1 and TRBJ1-1, with 10 nucleotides matching TRBD1. CDR1 is SQVTM, CDR2 ANQGSEA, per germline. CDR3 length: 14 residues. V dropped 7 bases and J dropped 1; count of bases not matched to a gene: 6. CDR3 protein: CSGRTGGSNTEAFF. In nucleotides, the CDR3 is TGCAGCGGCCGGACAGGGGGATCGAACACTGAAGCTTTCTTT.

This clonotype was observed at least ten times. The chain employs TRBV10-3 and TRBJ2-7; 7 nucleotides align to TRBD1. The CDR3 loop spans 14 amino acids. In germline, CDR1 is ENHRY, CDR2 SYGVKD. Trimming at V came to 5 bases and at J to 0 bases, leaving 4 bases not matched to a gene. The CDR3 nucleotides are TGTGCCATCAGTAGTCGGGACAGCTCCTACGAGCAGTACTTC. Translated, it gives CAISSRDSSYEQYF.

This chain joins TRBV2 and TRBJ1-1; the D is unclear. This CDR3 has 14 amino acids. The V end lost 0 bases, the J end lost 5 bases, and 10 bases lay between the germline ends. CDR1 is SNHLY, CDR2 FYNNEI, per germline. The DNA for the CDR3 is TGTGCCAGCAGTGAAGCAGGGCGTAAAACTGAAGCTTTCTTT. Its protein product is CASSEAGRKTEAFF.